The 9 T cell receptor beta chains below all came from one sample that was sequenced in a study of control samples from healthy donors and cancer patients. Sequenced by immunoSEQ multiplex PCR; TCRdb stores in-frame clones only, minus some. The sample has some 410,000 clones, 80% to 95% seen once; the top ten hold 5% to 8%. The sequenced sample was PBMCs. Source of these receptors: a man aged 35-49 years with head and neck cancer.

The chain is built from TRBV21-1 and TRBJ1-5. TRBV21-1 is shown as a pseudogene. CDR3 length: 19 amino acids. The CDR3 sequence: CASSKGGPTESYSNQPQHF. The CDR3 nucleotides read TGTGCCAGCAGCAAAGGGGGACCAACGGAATCATATAGCAATCAGCCCCAGCATTTT.

This clone was counted once. The chain carries TRBV27 and TRBJ1-6, with 11 positions matching TRBD1. V shed 3 bases and J 7 bases; nucleotides not matched to a gene: 2. Germline V lookup: CDR1 MNHEY, CDR2 SMNVEV (reference sequence). The CDR3 consists of 15 residues. The CDR3 spells CASSFGTGGNSPLHF. The CDR3 DNA reads TGTGCCAGCAGTTTCGGGACAGGGGGAAATTCACCCCTCCACTTT.

The chain carries TRBV10-3 and TRBJ2-5; 10 bases are shared with TRBD1. This CDR3 is built from 14 residues. Germline V gene sequence: CDR1 ENHRY, CDR2 SYGVKD. J was trimmed by 3 bases and V by 5 bases; bases with no gene match: 3. CDR3: CAISKDRGKETQYF. The CDR3 coding sequence is TGTGCCATCAGTAAGGACAGGGGGAAAGAGACCCAGTACTTC.

The chain couples TRBV6-2 or TRBV6-3 to TRBJ2-1; a possible D gene is TRBD1 (7 bases). The germline V gene encodes CDR1 MNHEY and CDR2 SVGEGT. V lost 6 bases and J lost 4, with 22 bases in between. The CDR3 totals 17 residues. This CDR3 reads CASSPARGGTAYNEQFF. The CDR3 DNA reads as TGTGCCAGCAGCCCGGCGCGGGGCGGGACAGCTTACAATGAGCAGTTCTTC.

The J gene is TRBJ2-7, the V gene TRBV12-3 or TRBV12-4; D is unresolved. V lost 4 bases and J 2 bases, leaving 6 bases between the germline ends. CDR3 length: 12 amino acids. The CDR3 nucleotides read TGTGCCAGCAGTTCCGTGACCTACGAGCAGTACTTC. It translates to CASSSVTYEQYF.

The chain is built from TRBV5-1 and TRBJ2-7; 10 nucleotides match TRBD2. Germline CDR1 reads SGHRS; CDR2 reads YFSETQ. The CDR3 extends over 15 amino acids. The V and J ends lost 4 bases and 4 bases, in that order; junction bases with no gene match: 8. The CDR3 region has the DNA TGCGCCAGCAGCCAGATTACTAGCGGGGAATACGAGCAGTACTTC. This sequence encodes CASSQITSGEYEQYF.

This sequence joins TRBV12-5 and TRBJ1-5; the D gene is possibly TRBD1 (6 bases). This CDR3 spans 15 amino acids. Germline loops: CDR1 LGHNT, CDR2 FRNRAP. Trimming shortened V by 8 bases and J by 4 bases, and 18 bases separated the two germline ends. The CDR3 DNA reads as TGTGCTAGTTGTATTGGGGGGCTAGGGAATCAGCCCCAGCATTTT. Translated: CASCIGGLGNQPQHF.

The J gene is TRBJ2-3, the V gene TRBV15; D is undetermined. Per germline, CDR1 LNHNV and CDR2 YYDKDF (reference sequence). CDR3 length equals 13 residues. Trimming took 0 bases from V and 6 from J, leaving 7 bases between them. The CDR3 here is CATSRDPGDTQYF. The CDR3 nucleotides read TGTGCCACCAGCAGAGACCCCGGGGATACGCAGTATTTT.

This chain joins TRBV30 and TRBJ2-3; possible D gene TRBD2, 5 bases. With 4 bases removed from V and 2 bases from J, the gap between germline ends came to 7 bases. This CDR3 has 12 residues. CDR1 is GTSNPN, CDR2 SVGIG, per germline (reference sequence). CDR3 sequence (DNA): TGTGCCTGGACGAGGGACACAGATACGCAGTATTTT. It yields the protein CAWTRDTDTQYF.